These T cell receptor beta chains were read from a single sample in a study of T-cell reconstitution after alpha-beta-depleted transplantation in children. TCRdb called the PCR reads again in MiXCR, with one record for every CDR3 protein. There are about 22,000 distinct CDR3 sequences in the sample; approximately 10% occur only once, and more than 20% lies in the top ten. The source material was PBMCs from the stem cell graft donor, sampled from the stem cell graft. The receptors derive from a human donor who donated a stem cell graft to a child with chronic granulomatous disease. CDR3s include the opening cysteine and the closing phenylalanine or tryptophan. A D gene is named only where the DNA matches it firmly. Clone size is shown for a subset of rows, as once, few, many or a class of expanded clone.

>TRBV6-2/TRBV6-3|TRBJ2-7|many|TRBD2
CASSTRAGGTYEQYF
TGTGCCAGCAGTACGCGAGCGGGAGGGACCTACGAGCAGTACTTC
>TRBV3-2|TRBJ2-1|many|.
CASSHYNEQFF
TGTGCCAGCAGCCATTACAATGAGCAGTTCTTC
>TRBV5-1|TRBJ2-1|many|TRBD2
CASSPRTSGSSYNEQFF
TGCGCCAGCAGCCCGCGGACTAGCGGGAGCTCCTACAATGAGCAGTTCTTC
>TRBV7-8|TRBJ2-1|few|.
CASSPQGSSYNEQFF
TGTGCCAGCAGCCCACAGGGAAGCTCCTACAATGAGCAGTTCTTC
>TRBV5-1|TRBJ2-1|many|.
CASSSGLSYNEQFF
TGCGCCAGCAGTTCCGGTTTGTCCTACAATGAGCAGTTCTTC
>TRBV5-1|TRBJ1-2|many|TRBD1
CASSASTGAYGYTF
TGCGCCAGCAGCGCCTCGACAGGGGCCTATGGCTACACCTTC
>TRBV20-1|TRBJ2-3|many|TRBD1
CSARNYRGSPGTDTQYF
TGCAGTGCTAGAAATTACAGGGGCAGTCCGGGCACAGATACGCAGTATTTT
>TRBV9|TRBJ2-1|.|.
CASSRGGSDEQFF
TGTGCCAGCAGCAGAGGAGGGTCCGATGAGCAGTTCTTC
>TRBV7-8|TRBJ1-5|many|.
CASSHEGGSYSNQPQHF
TGTGCCAGCAGCCACGAAGGGGGATCTTATAGCAATCAGCCCCAGCATTTT
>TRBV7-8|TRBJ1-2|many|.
CASSLISGSGYTF
TGTGCCAGCAGCCTTATATCCGGTTCGGGCTACACCTTC
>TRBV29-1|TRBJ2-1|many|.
CSVDLSVTEYNEQFF
TGCAGCGTTGACCTAAGCGTAACTGAGTACAATGAGCAGTTCTTC
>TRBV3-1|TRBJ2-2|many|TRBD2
CASSQLAGVAGELFF
TGTGCCAGCAGCCAGCTAGCGGGAGTAGCCGGGGAGCTGTTTTTT
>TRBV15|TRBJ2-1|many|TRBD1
CATSSGTGEWVQFF
TGTGCCACCAGCAGCGGGACAGGGGAGTGGGTGCAGTTCTTC
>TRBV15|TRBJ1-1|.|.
CATSRGGDTEAFF
TGTGCCACCAGCAGAGGAGGGGACACTGAAGCTTTCTTT
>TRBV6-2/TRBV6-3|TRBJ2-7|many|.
CASSYSDSSYEQYF
TGTGCCAGCAGTTACTCGGACAGCTCCTACGAGCAGTACTTC
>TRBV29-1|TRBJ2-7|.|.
CSVSASYEQYF
TGCAGCGTTTCAGCGTCCTACGAGCAGTACTTC
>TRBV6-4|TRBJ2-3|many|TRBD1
CASSDSTGADTQYF
TGTGCCAGCAGTGACTCGACAGGGGCAGATACGCAGTATTTT
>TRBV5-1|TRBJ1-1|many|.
CASSLGGRENTEAFF
TGCGCCAGCAGCTTGGGGGGACGAGAGAACACTGAAGCTTTCTTT
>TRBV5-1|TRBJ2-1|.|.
CASSLEGTRNYNEQFF
TGCGCCAGCAGCTTGGAAGGGACACGAAACTACAATGAGCAGTTCTTC
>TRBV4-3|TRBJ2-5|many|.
CASSQEGDKTQYF
TGCGCCAGCAGCCAAGAGGGAGATAAGACCCAGTACTTC
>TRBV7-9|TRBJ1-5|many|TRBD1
CASSAGQGSSQPQHF
TGTGCCAGCAGCGCCGGACAGGGCTCGAGCCAGCCCCAGCATTTT
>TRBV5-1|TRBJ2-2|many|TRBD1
CASSTGQGANTGELFF
TGCGCCAGCAGCACCGGACAGGGGGCGAACACCGGGGAGCTGTTTTTT
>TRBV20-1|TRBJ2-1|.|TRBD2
CSALLTSGLIYNEQFF
TGCAGTGCCCTTCTGACTAGCGGGCTTATCTACAATGAGCAGTTCTTC
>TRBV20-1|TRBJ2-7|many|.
CSALKPSSYEQYF
TGCAGTGCCCTAAAGCCTTCCTCCTACGAGCAGTACTTC
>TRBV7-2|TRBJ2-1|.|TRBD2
CASSSRGLAGNEQFF
TGTGCCAGCAGCTCTCGGGGACTAGCGGGAAATGAGCAGTTCTTC
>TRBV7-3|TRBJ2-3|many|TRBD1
CASSERGTGDRDTQYF
TGTGCCAGCAGCGAGAGGGGGACAGGGGATCGAGATACGCAGTATTTT
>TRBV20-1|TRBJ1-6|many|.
CSAREYPGANSPLHF
TGCAGTGCTAGAGAATACCCAGGGGCTAATTCACCCCTCCACTTT
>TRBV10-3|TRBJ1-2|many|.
CAISDGSKNYGYTF
TGTGCCATCAGTGATGGCAGCAAGAACTATGGCTACACCTTC
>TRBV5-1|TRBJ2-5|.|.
CASSLARTIQETQYF
TGCGCCAGCAGCTTGGCCCGGACAATTCAAGAGACCCAGTACTTC
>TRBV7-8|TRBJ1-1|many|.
CASSLARAGDTEAFF
TGTGCCAGCAGCTTAGCGCGGGCAGGGGACACTGAAGCTTTCTTT
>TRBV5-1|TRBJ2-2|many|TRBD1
CASSMTGGDTGELFF
TGCGCCAGCAGCATGACAGGGGGGGACACCGGGGAGCTGTTTTTT
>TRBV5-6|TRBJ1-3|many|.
CASSSPGKKTGNTIYF
TGTGCCAGCAGCTCCCCAGGGAAGAAAACTGGAAACACCATATATTTT
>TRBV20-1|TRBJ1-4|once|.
CSAPNNREANEKLFF
TGCAGTGCTCCCAATAACAGGGAAGCTAATGAAAAACTGTTTTTT
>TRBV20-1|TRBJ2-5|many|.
CSATGRNQETQYF
TGCAGTGCTACCGGACGCAACCAAGAGACCCAGTACTTC
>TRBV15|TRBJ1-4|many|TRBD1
CATSRVDRVIVTNEKLFF
TGTGCCACCAGCAGAGTTGACAGGGTTATCGTGACTAATGAAAAACTGTTTTTT
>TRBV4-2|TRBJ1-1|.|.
CASSQDTGYTEAFF
TGTGCCAGCAGCCAAGATACAGGGTACACTGAAGCTTTCTTT
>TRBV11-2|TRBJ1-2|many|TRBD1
CASSSSGQAYGYTF
TGTGCCAGCAGCTCATCAGGACAGGCCTATGGCTACACCTTC
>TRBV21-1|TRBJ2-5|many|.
CASSKVLDWPGQETQYF
TGTGCCAGCAGCAAAGTTTTGGACTGGCCTGGGCAAGAGACCCAGTACTTC
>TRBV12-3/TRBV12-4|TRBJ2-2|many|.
CASSSGGGTNTGELFF
TGTGCCAGCAGTTCGGGGGGCGGAACGAACACCGGGGAGCTGTTTTTT
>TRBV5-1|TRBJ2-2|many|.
CASSLTRGNTGELFF
TGCGCCAGCAGCTTGACGCGGGGCAACACCGGGGAGCTGTTTTTT
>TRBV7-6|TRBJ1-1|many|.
CASSSGTENTEAFF
TGTGCCAGCAGCTCGGGGACTGAGAACACTGAAGCTTTCTTT
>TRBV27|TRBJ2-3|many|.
CASSFDSTDTQYF
TGTGCCAGCAGTTTTGATAGCACAGATACGCAGTATTTT
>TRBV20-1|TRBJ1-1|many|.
CSARDRSRGNTEAFF
TGCAGTGCTAGAGATCGGAGCAGGGGGAACACTGAAGCTTTCTTT
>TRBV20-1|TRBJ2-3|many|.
CSASIRSTDTQYF
TGCAGTGCTAGTATCCGGAGCACAGATACGCAGTATTTT
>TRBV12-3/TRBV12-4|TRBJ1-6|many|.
CASSPPTQSLHF
TGTGCCAGCAGTCCCCCGACCCAGTCTCTCCACTTT
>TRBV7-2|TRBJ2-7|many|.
CASSLNRDITYEQYF
TGTGCCAGCAGCTTGAACCGGGACATAACCTACGAGCAGTACTTC
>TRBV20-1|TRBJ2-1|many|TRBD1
CSAPAMTGGGEQFF
TGCAGTGCTCCGGCCATGACAGGGGGCGGTGAGCAGTTCTTC
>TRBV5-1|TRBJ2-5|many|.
CASSSIRDNRRETQYF
TGCGCCAGCAGCTCGATACGGGACAACAGGAGAGAGACCCAGTACTTC
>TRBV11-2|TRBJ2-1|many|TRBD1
CASSWGDRDYNEQFF
TGTGCCAGCAGCTGGGGGGACAGGGACTACAATGAGCAGTTCTTC